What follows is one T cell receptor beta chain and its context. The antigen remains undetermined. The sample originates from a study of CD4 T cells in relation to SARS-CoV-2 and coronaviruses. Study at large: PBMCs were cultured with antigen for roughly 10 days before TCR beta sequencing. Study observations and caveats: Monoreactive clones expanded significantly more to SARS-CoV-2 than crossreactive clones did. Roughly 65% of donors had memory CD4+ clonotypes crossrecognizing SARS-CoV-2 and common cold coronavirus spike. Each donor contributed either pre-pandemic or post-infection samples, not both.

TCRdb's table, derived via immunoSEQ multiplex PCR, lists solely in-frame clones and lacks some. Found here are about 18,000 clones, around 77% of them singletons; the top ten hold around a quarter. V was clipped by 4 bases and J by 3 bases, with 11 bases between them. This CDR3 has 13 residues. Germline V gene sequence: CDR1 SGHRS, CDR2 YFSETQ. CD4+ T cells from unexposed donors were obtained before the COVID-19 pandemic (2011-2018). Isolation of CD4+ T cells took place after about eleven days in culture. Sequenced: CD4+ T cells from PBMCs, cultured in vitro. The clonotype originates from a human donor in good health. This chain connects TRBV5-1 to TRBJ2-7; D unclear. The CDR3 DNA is TGCGCCAGCAGCCAACTAACGAACTACGAGCAGTACTTC. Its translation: CASSQLTNYEQYF. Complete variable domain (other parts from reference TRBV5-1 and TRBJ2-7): KAGVTQTPRYLIKTRGQQVTLSCSPISGHRSVSWYQQTPGQGLQFLFEYFSETQRNKGNFPGRFSGRQFSNSRSEMNVSTLELGDSALYLCASSQLTNYEQYFGPGTRLTVT.